This T cell receptor (beta chain) is drawn from a study of blood T cell repertoires in COVID-19. Study context: The United States, Italy and Spain supplied acute and convalescent COVID-19 samples. T cells, B-cell-depleted T cells, or PBMCs supplied cDNA or gDNA.

Original data processing: It was from reference gene primer amplification that nucleated cell counts were estimated. TCRdb keeps only in-frame clones here, not all; method: immunoSEQ multiplex PCR. Clonal size and the V and J genes are those of that table, whereas D and trimming came from the DNA. The sample carries about 210,000 clones, 75% to 85% recorded once. The junction had 15 bases not matched to a gene; V was cut back by 5 bases and J by 12 bases. In germline, CDR1 is MDHEN, CDR2 SYDVKM. CDR3 length: 15 amino acids. The V gene is TRBV28, the J gene TRBJ2-1; 8 bases fit TRBD2. This clonotype originated in a human donor in a cohort sampled during active COVID-19. Sequencing was carried out using peripheral blood. The CDR3 loop reads CASSPPGGSGGTQFF. CDR3 DNA sequence: TGTGCCAGCAGTCCGCCTGGGGGGAGCGGGGGAACGCAGTTCTTC.